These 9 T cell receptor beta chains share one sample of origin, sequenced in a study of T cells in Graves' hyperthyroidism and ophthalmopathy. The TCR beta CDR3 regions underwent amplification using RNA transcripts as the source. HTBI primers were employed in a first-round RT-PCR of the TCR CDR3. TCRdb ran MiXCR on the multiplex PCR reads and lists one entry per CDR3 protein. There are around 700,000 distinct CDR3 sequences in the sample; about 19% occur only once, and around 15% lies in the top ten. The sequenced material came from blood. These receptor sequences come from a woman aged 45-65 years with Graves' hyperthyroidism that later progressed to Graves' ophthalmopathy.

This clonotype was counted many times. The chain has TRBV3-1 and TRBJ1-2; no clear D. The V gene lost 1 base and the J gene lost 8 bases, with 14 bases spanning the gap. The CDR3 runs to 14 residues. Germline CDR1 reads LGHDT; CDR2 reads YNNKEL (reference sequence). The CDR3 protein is CASSQGRQWNGYTF. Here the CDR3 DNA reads TGTGCCAGCAGCCAAGGCAGGCAGTGGAACGGCTACACCTTC.

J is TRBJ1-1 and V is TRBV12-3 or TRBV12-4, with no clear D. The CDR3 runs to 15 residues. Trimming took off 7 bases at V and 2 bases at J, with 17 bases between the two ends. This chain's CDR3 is CASTSPFVLNTEAFF. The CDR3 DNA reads TGTGCCAGCACCTCTCCGTTCGTCCTAAACACTGAAGCTTTCTTT.

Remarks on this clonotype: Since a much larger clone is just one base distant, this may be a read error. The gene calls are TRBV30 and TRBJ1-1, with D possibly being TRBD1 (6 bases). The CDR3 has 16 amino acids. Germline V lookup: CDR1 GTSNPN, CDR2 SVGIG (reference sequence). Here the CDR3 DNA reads TGTGCCTGTGCCCCACCTCATTGGGGTCGGGACACTGAAGCTTCCTTT. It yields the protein CACAPPHWGRDTEASF. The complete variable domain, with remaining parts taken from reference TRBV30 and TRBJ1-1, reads SQTIHQWPATLVQPVGSPLSLECTVEGTSNPNLYWYRQAAGRGLQLLFYSVGIGQISSEVPQNLSASRPQDRQFILSSKKLLLSDSGFYLCACAPPHWGRDTEASFGQGTRLTVV.

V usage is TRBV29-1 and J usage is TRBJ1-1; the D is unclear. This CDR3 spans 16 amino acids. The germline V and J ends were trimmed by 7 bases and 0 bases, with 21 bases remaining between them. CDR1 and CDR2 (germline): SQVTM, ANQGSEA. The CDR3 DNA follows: TGCAGCGCTGTTCCCTTTCACACAACTTTGAACACTGAAGCTTTCTTT. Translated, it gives CSAVPFHTTLNTEAFF.

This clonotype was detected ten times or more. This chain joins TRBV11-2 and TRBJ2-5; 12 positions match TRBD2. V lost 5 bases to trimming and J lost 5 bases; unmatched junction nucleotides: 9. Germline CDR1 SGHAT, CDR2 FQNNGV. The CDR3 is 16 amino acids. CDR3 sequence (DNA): TGTGCCAGCAGCGGACGACTAGCGGGGGCCAGGGAGACCCAGTACTTC. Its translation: CASSGRLAGARETQYF.

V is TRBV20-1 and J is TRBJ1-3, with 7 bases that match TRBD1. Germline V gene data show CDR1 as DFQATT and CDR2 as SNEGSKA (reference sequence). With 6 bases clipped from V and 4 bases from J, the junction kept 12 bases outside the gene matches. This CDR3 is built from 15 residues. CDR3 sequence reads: CSARAVTGPGNTIYF. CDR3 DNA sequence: TGCAGTGCCAGGGCGGTGACAGGGCCCGGAAACACCATATATTTT.

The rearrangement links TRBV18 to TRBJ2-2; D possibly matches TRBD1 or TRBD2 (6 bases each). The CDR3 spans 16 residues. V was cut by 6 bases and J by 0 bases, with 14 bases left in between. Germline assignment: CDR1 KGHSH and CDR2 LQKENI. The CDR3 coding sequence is TGTGCCAGCTCCCAGGAGGGGGGCGCGAACACCGGGGAGCTGTTTTTT. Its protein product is CASSQEGGANTGELFF.

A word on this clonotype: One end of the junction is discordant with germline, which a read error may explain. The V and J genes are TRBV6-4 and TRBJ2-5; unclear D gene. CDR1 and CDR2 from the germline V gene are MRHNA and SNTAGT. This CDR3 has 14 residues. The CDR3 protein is CASSYSYGRETQYF. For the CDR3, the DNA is TGTGCCAGCAGTTACTCTTACGGTCGCGAGACCCAGTACTTC.

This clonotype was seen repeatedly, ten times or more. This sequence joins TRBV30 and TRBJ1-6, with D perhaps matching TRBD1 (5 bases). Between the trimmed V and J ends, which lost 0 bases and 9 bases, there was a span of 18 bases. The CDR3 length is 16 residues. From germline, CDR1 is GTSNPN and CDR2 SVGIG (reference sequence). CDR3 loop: CAWSVLQGVAGSPLHF. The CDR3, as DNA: TGTGCCTGGAGTGTACTCCAAGGGGTCGCGGGTTCACCCCTCCACTTT.